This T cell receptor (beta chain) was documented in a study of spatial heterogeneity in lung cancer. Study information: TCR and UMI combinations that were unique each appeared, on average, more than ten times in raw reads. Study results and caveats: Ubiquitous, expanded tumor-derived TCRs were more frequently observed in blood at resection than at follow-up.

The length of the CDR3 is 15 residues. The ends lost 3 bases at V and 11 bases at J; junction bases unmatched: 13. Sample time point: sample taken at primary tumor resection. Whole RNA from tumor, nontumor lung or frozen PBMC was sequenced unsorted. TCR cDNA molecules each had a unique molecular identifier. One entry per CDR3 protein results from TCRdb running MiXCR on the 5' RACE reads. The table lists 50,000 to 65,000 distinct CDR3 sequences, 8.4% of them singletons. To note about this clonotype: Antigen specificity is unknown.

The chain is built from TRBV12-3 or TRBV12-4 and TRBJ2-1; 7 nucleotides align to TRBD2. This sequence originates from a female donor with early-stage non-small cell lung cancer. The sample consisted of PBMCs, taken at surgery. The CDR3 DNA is TGTGCCAGCAGTTTCACGGGGGGAGGGCCCTCCCAGCAGTTCTTC. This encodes CASSFTGGGPSQQFF.